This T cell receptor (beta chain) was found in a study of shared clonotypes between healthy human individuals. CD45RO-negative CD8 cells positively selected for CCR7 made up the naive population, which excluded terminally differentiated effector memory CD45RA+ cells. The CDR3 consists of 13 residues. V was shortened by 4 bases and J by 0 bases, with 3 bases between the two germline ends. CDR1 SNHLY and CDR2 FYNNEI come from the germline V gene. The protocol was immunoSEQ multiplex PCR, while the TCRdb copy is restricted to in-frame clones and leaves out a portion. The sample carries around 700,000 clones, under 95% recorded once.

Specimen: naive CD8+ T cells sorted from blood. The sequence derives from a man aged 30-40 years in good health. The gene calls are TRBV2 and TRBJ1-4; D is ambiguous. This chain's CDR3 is CASSVPTNEKLFF. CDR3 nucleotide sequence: TGTGCCAGCAGTGTGCCAACTAATGAAAAACTGTTTTTT.